Sequencing of this TCR beta chain was carried out in a study of long-term antiretroviral therapy in people with HIV. They ran version v3.0 of the immunoSEQ assay at survey level. Data came from immunoSEQ multiplex PCR; TCRdb stores just in-frame clones and leaves some out. The data hold about 35,000 clones, with approximately 72% observed a single time. This CDR3 contains 14 residues. Germline V gene sequence: CDR1 SEHNR, CDR2 FQNEAQ (reference sequence). The ends lost 7 bases at V and 3 bases at J; junction bases unmatched: 5. The sequencing used unsorted PBMCs, collected 3 years after starting antiretroviral therapy. The gene calls are TRBV7-9 and TRBJ2-7, with 11 bases matching TRBD1. The origin of this receptor is a man between 50 and 59 years old with HIV. The CDR3 is CASNPGQGVYEQYF. The CDR3 coding sequence is TGTGCCAGCAACCCGGGACAGGGGGTCTACGAGCAGTACTTC.